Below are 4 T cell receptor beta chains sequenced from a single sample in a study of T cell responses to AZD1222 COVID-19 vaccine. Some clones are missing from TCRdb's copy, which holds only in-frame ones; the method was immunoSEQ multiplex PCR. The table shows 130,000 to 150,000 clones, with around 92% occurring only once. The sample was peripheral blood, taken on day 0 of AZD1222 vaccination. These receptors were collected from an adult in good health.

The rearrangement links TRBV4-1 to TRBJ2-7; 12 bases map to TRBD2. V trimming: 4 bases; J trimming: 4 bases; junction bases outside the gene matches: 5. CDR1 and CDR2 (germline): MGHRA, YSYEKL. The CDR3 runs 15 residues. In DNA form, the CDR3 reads TGCGCCAGCAGCCCTAGACTAGCGGGAGCATACGAGCAGTACTTC. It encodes CASSPRLAGAYEQYF.

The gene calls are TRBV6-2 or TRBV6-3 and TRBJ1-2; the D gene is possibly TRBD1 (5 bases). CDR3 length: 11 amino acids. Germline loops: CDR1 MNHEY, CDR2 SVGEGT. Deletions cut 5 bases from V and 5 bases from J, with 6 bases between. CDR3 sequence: CASSPGYGYTF. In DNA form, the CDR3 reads TGTGCCAGCAGTCCAGGGTATGGCTACACCTTC.

CDR3 bases: TGCGCCAGCAGCCAAGATCCGGGGGCTAACTATGGCTACACCTTC. It yields the protein CASSQDPGANYGYTF. The V gene is TRBV4-3, the J gene TRBJ1-2, with D possibly being TRBD1 (5 bases). Trimming removed 0 bases from V and 0 bases from J, with 8 bases in between. The CDR3 has 15 amino acids. The germline gives CDR1 LGHNA, CDR2 YSLEER.

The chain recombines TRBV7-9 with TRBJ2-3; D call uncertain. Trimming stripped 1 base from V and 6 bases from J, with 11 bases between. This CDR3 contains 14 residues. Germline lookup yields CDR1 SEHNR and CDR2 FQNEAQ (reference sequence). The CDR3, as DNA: TGTGCCAGCAGCTTAGAGTTGACCTCCGATACGCAGTATTTT. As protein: CASSLELTSDTQYF.